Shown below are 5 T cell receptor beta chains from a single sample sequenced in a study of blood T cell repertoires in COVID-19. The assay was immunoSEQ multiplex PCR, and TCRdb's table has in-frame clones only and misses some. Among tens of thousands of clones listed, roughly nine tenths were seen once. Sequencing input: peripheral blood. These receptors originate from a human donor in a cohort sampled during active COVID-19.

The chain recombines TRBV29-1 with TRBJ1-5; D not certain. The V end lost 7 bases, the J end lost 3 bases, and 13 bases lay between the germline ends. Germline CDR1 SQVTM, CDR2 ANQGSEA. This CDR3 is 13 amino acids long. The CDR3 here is CSAAEVPNQPQHF. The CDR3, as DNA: TGCAGCGCCGCTGAGGTCCCCAATCAGCCCCAGCATTTT.

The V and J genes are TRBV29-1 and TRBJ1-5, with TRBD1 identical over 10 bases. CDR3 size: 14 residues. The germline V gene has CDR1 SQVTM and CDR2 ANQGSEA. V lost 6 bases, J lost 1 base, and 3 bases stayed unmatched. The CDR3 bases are TGCAGCGTCAGGACAGGGGGAAGCAATCAGCCCCAGCATTTT. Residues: CSVRTGGSNQPQHF.

Written as DNA, the CDR3 is TGCGCCAGCAGCCGACGACAGGGGTATGGCTACACCTTC. Its translation: CASSRRQGYGYTF. The J gene is TRBJ1-2, the V gene TRBV4-1; 8 bases fit TRBD1. Looked up from germline, CDR1 is MGHRA and CDR2 is YSYEKL. There are 13 residues in the CDR3. V trimming: 4 bases; J trimming: 5 bases; junction bases outside the gene matches: 3.

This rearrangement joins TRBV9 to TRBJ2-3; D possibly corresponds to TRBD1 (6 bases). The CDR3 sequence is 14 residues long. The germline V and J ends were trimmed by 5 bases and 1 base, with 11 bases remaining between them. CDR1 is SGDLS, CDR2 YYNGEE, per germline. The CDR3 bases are TGTGCCAGCAGTCGACAGGTGGGCACAGATACGCAGTATTTT. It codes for CASSRQVGTDTQYF. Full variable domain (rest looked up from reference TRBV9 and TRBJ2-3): DSGVTQTPKHLITATGQRVTLRCSPRSGDLSVYWYQQSLDQGLQFLIQYYNGEERAKGNILERFSAQQFPDLHSELNLSSLELGDSALYFCASSRQVGTDTQYFGPGTRLTVL.

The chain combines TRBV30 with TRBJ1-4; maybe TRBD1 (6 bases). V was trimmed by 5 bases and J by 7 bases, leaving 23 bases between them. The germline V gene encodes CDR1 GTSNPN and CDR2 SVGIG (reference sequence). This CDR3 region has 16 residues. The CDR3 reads CAWVNPPPQGGEKLFF. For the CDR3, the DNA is TGTGCCTGGGTTAACCCCCCCCCACAGGGCGGTGAAAAACTGTTTTTT.